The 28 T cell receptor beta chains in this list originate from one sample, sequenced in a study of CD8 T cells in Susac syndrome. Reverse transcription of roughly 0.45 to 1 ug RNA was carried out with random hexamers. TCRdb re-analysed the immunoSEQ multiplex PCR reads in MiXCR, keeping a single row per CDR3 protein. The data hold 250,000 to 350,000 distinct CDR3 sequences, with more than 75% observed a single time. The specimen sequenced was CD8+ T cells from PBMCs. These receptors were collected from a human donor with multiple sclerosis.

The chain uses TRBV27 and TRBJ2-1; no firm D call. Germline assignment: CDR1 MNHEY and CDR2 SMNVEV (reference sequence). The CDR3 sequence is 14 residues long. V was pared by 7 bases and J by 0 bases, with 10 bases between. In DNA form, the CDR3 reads TGTGCCAGCACCACCTTCGGCTCCTACAATGAGCAGTTCTTC. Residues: CASTTFGSYNEQFF.

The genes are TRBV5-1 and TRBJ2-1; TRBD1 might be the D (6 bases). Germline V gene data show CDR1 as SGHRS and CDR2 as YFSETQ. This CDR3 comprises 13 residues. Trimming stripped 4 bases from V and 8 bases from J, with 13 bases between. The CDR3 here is CASSPRTVDEQFF. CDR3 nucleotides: TGCGCCAGCAGCCCGAGGACAGTCGATGAGCAGTTCTTC.

The CDR3 nucleotides read TGTGCCAGCAGCGTAGAGGCAGGGGGCTCCTATAATTCACCCCTCCACTTT. Its translation is CASSVEAGGSYNSPLHF. The V gene is TRBV9, the J gene TRBJ1-6; TRBD1 matches 7 bases. Trimming cost V 0 bases and J 0 bases; bases outside gene matches: 3. This CDR3 spans 17 amino acids. CDR1 and CDR2 (germline): SGDLS, YYNGEE. The full variable domain, with the rest looked up from reference TRBV9 and TRBJ1-6, is DSGVTQTPKHLITATGQRVTLRCSPRSGDLSVYWYQQSLDQGLQFLIQYYNGEERAKGNILERFSAQQFPDLHSELNLSSLELGDSALYFCASSVEAGGSYNSPLHFGNGTRLTVT.

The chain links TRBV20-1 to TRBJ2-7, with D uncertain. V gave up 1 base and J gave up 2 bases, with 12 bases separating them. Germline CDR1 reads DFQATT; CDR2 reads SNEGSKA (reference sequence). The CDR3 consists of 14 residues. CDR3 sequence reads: CSARGQDGTYEQYF. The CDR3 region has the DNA TGCAGTGCTAGAGGGCAGGACGGTACCTACGAGCAGTACTTC.

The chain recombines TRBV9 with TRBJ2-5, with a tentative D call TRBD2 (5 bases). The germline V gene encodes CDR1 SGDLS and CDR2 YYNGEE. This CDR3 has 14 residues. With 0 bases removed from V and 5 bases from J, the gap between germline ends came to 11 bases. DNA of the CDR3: TGTGCCAGCAGCGTAGCTGCGAGGGCTGAGACCCAGTACTTC. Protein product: CASSVAARAETQYF.

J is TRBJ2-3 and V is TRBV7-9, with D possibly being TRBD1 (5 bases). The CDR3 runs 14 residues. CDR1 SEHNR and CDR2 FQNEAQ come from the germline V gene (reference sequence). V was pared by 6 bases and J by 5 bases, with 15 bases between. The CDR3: CASSQQGGVDTQYF. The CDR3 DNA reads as TGTGCCAGCAGTCAGCAGGGTGGGGTAGATACGCAGTATTTT.

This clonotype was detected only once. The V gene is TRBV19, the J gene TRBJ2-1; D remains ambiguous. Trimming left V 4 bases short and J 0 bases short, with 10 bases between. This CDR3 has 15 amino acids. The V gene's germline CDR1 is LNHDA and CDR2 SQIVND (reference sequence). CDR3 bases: TGTGCCAGTAGTAGTAGCTTGGGCTCCTACAATGAGCAGTTCTTC. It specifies CASSSSLGSYNEQFF.

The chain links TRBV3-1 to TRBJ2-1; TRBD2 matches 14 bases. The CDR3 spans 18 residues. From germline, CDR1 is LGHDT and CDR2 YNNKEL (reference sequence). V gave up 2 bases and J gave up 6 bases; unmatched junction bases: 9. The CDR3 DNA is TGTGCCAGCAGCCAATGGGGAGGACTAGCGGGAGGCCCCAATGAGCAGTTCTTC. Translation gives CASSQWGGLAGGPNEQFF.

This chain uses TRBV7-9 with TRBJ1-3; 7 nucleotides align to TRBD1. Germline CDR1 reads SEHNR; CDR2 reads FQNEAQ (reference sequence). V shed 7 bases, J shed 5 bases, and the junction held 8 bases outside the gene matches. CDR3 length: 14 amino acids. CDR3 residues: CASTDRQGRNTIYF. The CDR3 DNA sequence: TGTGCCAGCACCGATCGACAGGGTCGAAACACCATATATTTT.

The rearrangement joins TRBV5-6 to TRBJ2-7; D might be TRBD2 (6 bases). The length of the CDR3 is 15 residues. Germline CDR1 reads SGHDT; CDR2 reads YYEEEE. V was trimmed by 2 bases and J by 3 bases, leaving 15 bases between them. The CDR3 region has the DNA TGTGCCAGCAGCTTACGGAAGCGGGTAGACTACGAGCAGTACTTC. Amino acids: CASSLRKRVDYEQYF.

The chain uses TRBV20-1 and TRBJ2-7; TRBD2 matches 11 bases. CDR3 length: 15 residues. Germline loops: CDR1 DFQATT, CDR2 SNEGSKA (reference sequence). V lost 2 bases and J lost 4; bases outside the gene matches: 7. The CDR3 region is CSARLAGGLSYEQYF. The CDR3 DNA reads TGCAGTGCTAGACTAGCGGGGGGACTCTCTTACGAGCAGTACTTC.

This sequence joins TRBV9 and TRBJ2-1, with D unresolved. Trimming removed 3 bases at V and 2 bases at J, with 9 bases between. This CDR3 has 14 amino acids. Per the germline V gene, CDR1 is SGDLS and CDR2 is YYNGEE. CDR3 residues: CASSGSYPYNEQFF. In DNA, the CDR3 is TGTGCCAGCAGCGGGTCCTATCCCTACAATGAGCAGTTCTTC. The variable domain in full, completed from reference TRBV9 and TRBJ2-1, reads DSGVTQTPKHLITATGQRVTLRCSPRSGDLSVYWYQQSLDQGLQFLIQYYNGEERAKGNILERFSAQQFPDLHSELNLSSLELGDSALYFCASSGSYPYNEQFFGPGTRLTVL.

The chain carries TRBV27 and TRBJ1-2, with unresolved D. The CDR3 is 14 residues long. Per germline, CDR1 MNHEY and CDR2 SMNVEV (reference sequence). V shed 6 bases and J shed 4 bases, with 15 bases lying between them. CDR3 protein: CASSPLRGGYGYTF. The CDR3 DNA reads TGTGCCAGCAGCCCACTCCGCGGTGGCTATGGCTACACCTTC.

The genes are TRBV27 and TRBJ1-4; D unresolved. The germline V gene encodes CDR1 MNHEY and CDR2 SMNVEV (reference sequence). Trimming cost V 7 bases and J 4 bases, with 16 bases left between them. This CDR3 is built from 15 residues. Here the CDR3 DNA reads TGTGCCAGCACCGCAACCAAAGGGCTTAATGAAAAACTGTTTTTT. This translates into CASTATKGLNEKLFF.

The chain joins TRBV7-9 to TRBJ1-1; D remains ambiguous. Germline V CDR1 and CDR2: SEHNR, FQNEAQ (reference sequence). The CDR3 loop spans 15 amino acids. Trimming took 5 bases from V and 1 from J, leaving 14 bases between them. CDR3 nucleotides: TGTGCCAGCAGCCCGCCTTGGACTGGGAACACTGAAGCTTTCTTT. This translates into CASSPPWTGNTEAFF.

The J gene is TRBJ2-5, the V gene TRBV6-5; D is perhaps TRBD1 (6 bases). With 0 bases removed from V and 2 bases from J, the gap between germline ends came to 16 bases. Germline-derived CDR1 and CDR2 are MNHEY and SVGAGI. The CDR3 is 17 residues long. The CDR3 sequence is CASSYSDSNPSQETQYF. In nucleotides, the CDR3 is TGTGCCAGCAGTTACTCGGACAGCAACCCCTCTCAAGAGACCCAGTACTTC.

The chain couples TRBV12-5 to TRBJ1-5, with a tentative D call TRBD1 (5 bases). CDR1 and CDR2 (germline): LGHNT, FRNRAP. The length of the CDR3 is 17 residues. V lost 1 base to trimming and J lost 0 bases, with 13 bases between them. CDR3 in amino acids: CASGLGRDSYSNQPQHF. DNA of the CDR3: TGTGCTAGTGGTTTGGGACGCGACAGTTATAGCAATCAGCCCCAGCATTTT.

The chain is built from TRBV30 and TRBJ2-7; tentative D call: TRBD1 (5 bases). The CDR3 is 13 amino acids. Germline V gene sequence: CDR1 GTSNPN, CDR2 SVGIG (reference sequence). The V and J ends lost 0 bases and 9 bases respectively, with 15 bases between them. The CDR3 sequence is CAWSVSPRQGQYF. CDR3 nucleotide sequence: TGTGCCTGGAGTGTGTCTCCAAGGCAGGGGCAGTACTTC.

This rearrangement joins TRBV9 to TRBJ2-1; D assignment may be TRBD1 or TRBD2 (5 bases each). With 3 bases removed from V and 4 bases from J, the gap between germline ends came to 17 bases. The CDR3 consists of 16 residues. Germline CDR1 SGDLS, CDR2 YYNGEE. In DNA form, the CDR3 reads TGTGCCAGCAGCGAACCCGGGACCTGGCCTTACAATGAGCAGTTCTTC. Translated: CASSEPGTWPYNEQFF.

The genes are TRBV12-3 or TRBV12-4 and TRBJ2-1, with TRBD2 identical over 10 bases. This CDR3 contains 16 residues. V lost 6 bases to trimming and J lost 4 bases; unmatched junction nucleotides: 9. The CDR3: CASRISGRGAYNEQFF. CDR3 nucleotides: TGTGCCAGCAGGATAAGCGGGAGGGGTGCTTACAATGAGCAGTTCTTC.

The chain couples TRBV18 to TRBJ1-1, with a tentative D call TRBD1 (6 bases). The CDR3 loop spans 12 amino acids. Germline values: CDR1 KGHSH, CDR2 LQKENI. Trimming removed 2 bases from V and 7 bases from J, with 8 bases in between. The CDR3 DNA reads TGTGCCAGCTCACCATCAGGGGATGAAGCTTTCTTT. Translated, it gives CASSPSGDEAFF. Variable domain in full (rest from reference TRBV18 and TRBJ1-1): NAGVMQNPRHLVRRRGQEARLRCSPMKGHSHVYWYRQLPEEGLKFMVYLQKENIIDESGMPKERFSAEFPKEGPSILRIQQVVRGDSAAYFCASSPSGDEAFFGQGTRLTVV.

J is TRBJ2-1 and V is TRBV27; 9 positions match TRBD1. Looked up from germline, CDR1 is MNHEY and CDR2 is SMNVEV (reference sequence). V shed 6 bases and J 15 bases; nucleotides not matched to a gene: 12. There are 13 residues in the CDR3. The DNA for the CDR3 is TGTGCCAGCAGCGATGTATCCAACAGGGGGCGGTTCTTC. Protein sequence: CASSDVSNRGRFF.

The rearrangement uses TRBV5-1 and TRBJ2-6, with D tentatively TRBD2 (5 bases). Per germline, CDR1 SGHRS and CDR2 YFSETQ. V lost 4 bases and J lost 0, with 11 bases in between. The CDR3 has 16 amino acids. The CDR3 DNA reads TGCGCCAGCAGCGAGGGAACTAGCTCTGGGGCCAACGTCCTGACTTTC. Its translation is CASSEGTSSGANVLTF.

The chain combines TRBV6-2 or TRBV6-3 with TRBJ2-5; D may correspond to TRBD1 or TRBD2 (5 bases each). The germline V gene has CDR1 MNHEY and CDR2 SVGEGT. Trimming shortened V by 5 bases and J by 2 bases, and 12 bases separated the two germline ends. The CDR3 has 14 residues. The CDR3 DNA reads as TGTGCCAGCAGTACGGGGACCGATCAAGAGACCCAGTACTTC. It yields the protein CASSTGTDQETQYF.

The chain's CDR3 is CSGGQGNEQFF. CDR3 in DNA: TGCAGCGGCGGACAGGGGAATGAGCAGTTCTTC. V and J are TRBV29-1 and TRBJ2-1; 9 bases fit TRBD1. CDR1 is SQVTM and CDR2 is ANQGSEA in the germline V gene. V lost 7 bases, J lost 7 bases, and 2 bases stayed unmatched. This CDR3 is 11 amino acids long.

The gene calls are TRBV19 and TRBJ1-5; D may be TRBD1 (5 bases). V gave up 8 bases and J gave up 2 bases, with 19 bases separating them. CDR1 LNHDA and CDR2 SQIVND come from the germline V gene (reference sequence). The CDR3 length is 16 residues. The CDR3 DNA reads TGTGCCAGTGAAAACGCCCAGGCGGGACGCAATCAGCCCCAGCATTTT. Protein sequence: CASENAQAGRNQPQHF.

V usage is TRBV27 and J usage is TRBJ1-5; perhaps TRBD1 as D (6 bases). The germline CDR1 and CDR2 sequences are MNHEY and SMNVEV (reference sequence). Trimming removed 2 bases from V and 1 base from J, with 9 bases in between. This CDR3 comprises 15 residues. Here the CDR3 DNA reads TGTGCCAGCAGTTTAACGGGGGCGAGCAATCAGCCCCAGCATTTT. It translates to CASSLTGASNQPQHF.

DNA of the CDR3: TGTGCCAGTAGTCAAGAATACAATGAGCAGTTCTTC. This translates into CASSQEYNEQFF. The chain has TRBV19 and TRBJ2-1, with D unresolved. Germline CDR1 reads LNHDA; CDR2 reads SQIVND (reference sequence). V lost 5 bases and J lost 4, with 6 bases in between. The CDR3 runs 12 residues.